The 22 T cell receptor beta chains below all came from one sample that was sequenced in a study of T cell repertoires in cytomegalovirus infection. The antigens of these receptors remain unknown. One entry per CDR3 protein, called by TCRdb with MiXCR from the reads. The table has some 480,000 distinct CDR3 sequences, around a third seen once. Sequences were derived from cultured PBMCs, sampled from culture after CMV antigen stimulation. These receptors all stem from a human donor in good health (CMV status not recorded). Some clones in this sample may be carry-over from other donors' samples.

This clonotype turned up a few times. CDR3 sequence: CATGGQGRAFF. The CDR3 nucleotides are TGTGCCACCGGCGGACAGGGGCGAGCTTTCTTT. This chain connects TRBV7-8 to TRBJ1-1, with 9 positions matching TRBD1. The CDR3 spans 11 residues. Germline lookup yields CDR1 SGHVS and CDR2 FQNEAQ. Germline trimming cut 10 bases from V and 10 bases from J; bases unmatched to any gene: 7.

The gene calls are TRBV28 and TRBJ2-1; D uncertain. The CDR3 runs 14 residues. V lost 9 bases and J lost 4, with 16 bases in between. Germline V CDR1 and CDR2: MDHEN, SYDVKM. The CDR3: CASTDPTKYNEQFF. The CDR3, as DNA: TGTGCCAGTACTGACCCGACAAAATACAATGAGCAGTTCTTC.

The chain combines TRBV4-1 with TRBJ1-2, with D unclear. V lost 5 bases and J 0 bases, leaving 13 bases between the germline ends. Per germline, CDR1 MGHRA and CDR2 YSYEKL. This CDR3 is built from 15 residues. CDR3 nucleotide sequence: TGCGCCAGCAGCGACCACAGAGTTACTAACTATGGCTACACCTTC. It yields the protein CASSDHRVTNYGYTF.

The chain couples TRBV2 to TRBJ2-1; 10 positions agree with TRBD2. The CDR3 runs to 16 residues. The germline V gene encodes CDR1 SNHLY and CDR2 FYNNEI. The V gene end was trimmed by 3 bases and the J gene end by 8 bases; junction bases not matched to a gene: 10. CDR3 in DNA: TGTGCCAGCAGTGACGGGGCGAGCGGGAGGGCGTATGAGCAGTTCTTC. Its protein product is CASSDGASGRAYEQFF.

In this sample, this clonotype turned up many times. The CDR3 DNA is TGTGCCAGCAATAGAGGGACTAGCGGGAGCAAACCCTACGAGCAGTACTTC. Translated, it gives CASNRGTSGSKPYEQYF. This chain joins TRBV6-1 and TRBJ2-7; 14 bases align to TRBD2. CDR1 and CDR2 (germline): MNHNS, SASEGT. The CDR3 consists of 17 residues. V shed 7 bases, J shed 2 bases, and the junction held 10 bases outside the gene matches.

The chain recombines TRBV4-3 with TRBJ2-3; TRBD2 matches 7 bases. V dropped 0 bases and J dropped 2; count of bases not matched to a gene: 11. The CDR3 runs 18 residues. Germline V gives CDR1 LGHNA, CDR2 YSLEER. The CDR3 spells CASSQDAAGAWNTDTQYF. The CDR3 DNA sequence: TGCGCCAGCAGCCAAGATGCGGCGGGAGCTTGGAACACAGATACGCAGTATTTT.

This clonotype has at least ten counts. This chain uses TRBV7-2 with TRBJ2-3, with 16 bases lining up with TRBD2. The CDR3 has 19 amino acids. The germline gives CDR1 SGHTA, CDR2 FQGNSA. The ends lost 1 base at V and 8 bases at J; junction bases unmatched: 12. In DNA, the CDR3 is TGTGCCAGCAGCTTAGACCCCTCGGGACTAGCGGGAGGGCGTGGTACGCAGTATTTT. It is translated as CASSLDPSGLAGGRGTQYF.

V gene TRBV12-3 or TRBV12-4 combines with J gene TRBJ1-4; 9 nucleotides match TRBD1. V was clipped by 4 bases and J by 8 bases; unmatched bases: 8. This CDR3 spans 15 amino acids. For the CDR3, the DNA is TGTGCCAGCAGTTCCCACAGGGGGCAAAGGGAAAAACTGTTTTTT. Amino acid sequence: CASSSHRGQREKLFF.

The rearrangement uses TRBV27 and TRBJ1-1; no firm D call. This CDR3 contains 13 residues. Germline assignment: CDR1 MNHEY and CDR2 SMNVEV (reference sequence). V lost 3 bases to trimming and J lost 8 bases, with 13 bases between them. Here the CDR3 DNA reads TGTGCCAGCAGTTTTTCTGGCGGCAGGGAAGCTTTCTTT. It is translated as CASSFSGGREAFF.

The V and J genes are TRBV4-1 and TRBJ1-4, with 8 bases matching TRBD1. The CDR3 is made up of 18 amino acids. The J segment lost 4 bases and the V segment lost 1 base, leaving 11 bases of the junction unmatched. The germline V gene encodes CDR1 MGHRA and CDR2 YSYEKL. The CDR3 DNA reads TGCGCCAGCAGCCAAGGCGTGAGGACAGGGCAAAATAATGAAAAACTGTTTTTT. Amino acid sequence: CASSQGVRTGQNNEKLFF.

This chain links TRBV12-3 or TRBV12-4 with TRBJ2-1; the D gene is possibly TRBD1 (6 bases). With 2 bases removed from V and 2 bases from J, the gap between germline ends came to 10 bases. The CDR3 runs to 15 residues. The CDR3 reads CASSLRQEPYNEQFF. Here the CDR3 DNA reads TGTGCCAGCAGTTTACGACAGGAGCCCTACAATGAGCAGTTCTTC.

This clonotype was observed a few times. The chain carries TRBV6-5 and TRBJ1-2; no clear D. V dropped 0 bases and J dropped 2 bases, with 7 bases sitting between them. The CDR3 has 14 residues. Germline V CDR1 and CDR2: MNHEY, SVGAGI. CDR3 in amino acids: CASSYSFSNYGYTF. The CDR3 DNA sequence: TGTGCCAGCAGTTACTCGTTCAGCAACTATGGCTACACCTTC.

The CDR3 is CASSLEGEADTQYF. CDR3 nucleotide sequence: TGTGCCAGCAGCTTAGAGGGGGAAGCAGATACGCAGTATTTT. The rearrangement joins TRBV7-2 to TRBJ2-3; a weak D match, TRBD1 (6 bases). Trimming stripped 1 base from V and 4 bases from J, with 9 bases between. There are 14 residues in the CDR3. Germline CDR1 SGHTA, CDR2 FQGNSA.

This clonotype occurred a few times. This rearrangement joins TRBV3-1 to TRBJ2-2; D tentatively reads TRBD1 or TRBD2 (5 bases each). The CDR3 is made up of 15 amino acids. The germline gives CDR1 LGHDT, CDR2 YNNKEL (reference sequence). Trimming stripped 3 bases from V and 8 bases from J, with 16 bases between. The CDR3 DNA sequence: TGTGCCAGCAGCCATTCTGCAGGGACCCCAGGGGAGCTGTTTTTT. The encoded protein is CASSHSAGTPGELFF.

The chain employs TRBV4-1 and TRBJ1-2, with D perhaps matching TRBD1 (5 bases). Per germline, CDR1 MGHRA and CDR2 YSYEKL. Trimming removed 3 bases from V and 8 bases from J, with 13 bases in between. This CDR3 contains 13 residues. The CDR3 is CASSHVGGGGYTF. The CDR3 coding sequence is TGCGCCAGCAGCCATGTGGGGGGAGGCGGCTACACCTTC.

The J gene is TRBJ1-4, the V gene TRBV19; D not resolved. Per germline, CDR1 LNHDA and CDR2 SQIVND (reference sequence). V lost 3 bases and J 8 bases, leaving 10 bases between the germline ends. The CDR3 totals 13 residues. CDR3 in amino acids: CASSIPGLEKLFF. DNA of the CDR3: TGTGCCAGTAGTATCCCGGGTTTGGAAAAACTGTTTTTT. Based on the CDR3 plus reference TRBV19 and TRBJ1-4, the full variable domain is DGGITQSPKYLFRKEGQNVTLSCEQNLNHDAMYWYRQDPGQGLRLIYYSQIVNDFQKGDIAEGYSVSREKKESFPLTVTSAQKNPTAFYLCASSIPGLEKLFFGSGTQLSVL.

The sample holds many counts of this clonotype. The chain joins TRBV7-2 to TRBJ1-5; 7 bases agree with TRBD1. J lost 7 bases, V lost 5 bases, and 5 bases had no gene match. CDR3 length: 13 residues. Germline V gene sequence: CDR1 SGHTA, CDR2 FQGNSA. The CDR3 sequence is CASSIGTDQPQHF. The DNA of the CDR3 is TGTGCCAGCAGCATCGGGACAGACCAGCCCCAGCATTTT. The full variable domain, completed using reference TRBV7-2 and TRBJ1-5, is GAGVSQSPSNKVTEKGKDVELRCDPISGHTALYWYRQSLGQGLEFLIYFQGNSAPDKSGLPSDRFSAERTGGSVSTLTIQRTQQEDSAVYLCASSIGTDQPQHFGDGTRLSIL.

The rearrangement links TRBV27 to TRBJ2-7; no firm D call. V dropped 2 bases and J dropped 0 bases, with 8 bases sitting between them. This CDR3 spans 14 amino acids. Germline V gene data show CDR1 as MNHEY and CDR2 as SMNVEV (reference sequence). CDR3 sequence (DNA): TGTGCCAGCAGTTTAAGTCCTAGCTCCTACGAGCAGTACGTC. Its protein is CASSLSPSSYEQYV.

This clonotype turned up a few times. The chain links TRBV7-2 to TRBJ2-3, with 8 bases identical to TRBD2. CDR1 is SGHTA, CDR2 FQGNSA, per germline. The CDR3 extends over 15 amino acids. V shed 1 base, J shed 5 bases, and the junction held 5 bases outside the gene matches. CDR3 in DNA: TGTGCCAGCAGCTTAGTAACGGGAGGGGTAGATACGCAGTATTTT. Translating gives CASSLVTGGVDTQYF.

The CDR3 DNA sequence: TGCAGTGCTAGGAGCAGAAACACCGGGGAGCTGTTTTTT. This translates into CSARSRNTGELFF. The gene calls are TRBV20-1 and TRBJ2-2; D is unclear. Germline values: CDR1 DFQATT, CDR2 SNEGSKA (reference sequence). The CDR3 runs to 13 residues. The V gene lost 3 bases and the J gene lost 2 bases, with 7 bases spanning the gap.

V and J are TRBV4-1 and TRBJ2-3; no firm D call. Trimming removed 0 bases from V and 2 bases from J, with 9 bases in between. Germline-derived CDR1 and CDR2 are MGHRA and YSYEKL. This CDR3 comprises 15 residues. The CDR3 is CASSQDLLNTDTQYF. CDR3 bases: TGCGCCAGCAGCCAAGATCTGCTTAACACAGATACGCAGTATTTT.

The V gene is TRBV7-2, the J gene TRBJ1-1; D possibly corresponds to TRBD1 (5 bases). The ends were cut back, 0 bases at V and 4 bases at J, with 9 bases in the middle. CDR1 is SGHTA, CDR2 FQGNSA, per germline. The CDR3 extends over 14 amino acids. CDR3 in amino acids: CASSLAMGGTEAFF. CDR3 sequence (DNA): TGTGCCAGCAGCTTAGCGATGGGGGGCACTGAAGCTTTCTTT.